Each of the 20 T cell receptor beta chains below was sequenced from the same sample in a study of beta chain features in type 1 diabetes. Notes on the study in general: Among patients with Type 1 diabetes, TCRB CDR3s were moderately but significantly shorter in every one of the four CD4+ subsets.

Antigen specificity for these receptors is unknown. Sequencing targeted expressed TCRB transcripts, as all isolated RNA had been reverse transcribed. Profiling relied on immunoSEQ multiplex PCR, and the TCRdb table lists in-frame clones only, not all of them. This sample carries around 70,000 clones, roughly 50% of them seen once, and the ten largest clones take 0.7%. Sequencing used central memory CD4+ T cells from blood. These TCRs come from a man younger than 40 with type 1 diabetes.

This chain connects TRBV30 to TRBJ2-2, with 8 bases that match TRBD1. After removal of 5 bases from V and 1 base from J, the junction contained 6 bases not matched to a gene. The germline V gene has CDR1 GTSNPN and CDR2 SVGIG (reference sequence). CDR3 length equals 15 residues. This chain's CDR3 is CAWGPGQVNTGELFF. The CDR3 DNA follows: TGTGCCTGGGGTCCGGGACAGGTGAACACCGGGGAGCTGTTTTTT. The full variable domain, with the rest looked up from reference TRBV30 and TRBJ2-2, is SQTIHQWPATLVQPVGSPLSLECTVEGTSNPNLYWYRQAAGRGLQLLFYSVGIGQISSEVPQNLSASRPQDRQFILSSKKLLLSDSGFYLCAWGPGQVNTGELFFGEGSRLTVL.

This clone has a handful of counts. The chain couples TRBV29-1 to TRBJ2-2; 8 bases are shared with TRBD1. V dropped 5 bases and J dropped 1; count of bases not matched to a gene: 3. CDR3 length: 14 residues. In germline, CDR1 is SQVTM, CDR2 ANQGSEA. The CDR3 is CSVSDRGNTGELFF. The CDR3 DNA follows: TGCAGCGTTTCTGACAGGGGGAACACCGGGGAGCTGTTTTTT.

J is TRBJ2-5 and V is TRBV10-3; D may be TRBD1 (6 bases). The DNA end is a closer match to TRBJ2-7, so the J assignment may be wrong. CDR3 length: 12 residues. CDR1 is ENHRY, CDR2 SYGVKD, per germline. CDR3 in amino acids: CATWDNSYEQYF. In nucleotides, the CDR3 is TGTGCCACCTGGGACAACTCCTACGAGCAGTACTTC.

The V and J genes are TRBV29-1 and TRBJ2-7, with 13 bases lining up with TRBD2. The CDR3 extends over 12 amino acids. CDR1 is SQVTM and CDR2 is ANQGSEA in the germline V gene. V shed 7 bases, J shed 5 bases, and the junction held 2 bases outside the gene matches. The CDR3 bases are TGCAGCGGGACTAGCGGGAGCCACGAGCAGTACTTC. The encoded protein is CSGTSGSHEQYF.

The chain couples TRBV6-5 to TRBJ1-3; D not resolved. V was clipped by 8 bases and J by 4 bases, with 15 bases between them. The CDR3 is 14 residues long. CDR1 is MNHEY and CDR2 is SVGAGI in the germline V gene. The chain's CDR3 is CASSQGWEGNTIYF. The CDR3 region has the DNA TGTGCCAGCTCCCAAGGGTGGGAGGGAAACACCATATATTTT.

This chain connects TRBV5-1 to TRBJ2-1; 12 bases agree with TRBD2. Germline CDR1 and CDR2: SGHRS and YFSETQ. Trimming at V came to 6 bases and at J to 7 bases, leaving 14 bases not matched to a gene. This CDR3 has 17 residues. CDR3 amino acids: CASTLSLLAGGWNEQFF. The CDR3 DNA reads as TGCGCCAGCACCCTATCTCTTCTAGCGGGAGGGTGGAATGAGCAGTTCTTC.

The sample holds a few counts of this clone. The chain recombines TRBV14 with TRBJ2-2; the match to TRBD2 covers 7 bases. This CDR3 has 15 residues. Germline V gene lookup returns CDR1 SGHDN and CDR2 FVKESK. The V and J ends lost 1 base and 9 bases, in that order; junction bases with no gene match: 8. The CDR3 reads CASSQGSGEAWELFF. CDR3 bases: TGTGCCAGCAGCCAAGGAAGCGGGGAAGCGTGGGAGCTGTTTTTT.

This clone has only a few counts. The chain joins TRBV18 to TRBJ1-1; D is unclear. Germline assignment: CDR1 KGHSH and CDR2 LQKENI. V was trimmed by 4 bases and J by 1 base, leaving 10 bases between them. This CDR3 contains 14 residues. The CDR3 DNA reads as TGTGCCAGCTCACGAGTGACAACGAACACTGAAGCTTTCTTT. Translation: CASSRVTTNTEAFF.

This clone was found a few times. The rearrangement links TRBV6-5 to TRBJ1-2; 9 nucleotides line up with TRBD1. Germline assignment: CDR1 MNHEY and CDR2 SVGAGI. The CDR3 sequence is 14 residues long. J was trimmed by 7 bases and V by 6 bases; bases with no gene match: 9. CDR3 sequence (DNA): TGTGCCAGCAGCAACAGGGGGCGAGTGGGTGGCTACACCTTC. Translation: CASSNRGRVGGYTF.

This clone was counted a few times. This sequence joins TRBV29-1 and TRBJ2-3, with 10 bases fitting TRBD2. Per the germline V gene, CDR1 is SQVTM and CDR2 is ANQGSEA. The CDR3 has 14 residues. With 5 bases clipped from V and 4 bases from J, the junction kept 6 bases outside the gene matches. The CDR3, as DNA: TGCAGCGTTCGACTAGCGGGCCTGGCAGATACGCAGTATTTT. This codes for CSVRLAGLADTQYF.

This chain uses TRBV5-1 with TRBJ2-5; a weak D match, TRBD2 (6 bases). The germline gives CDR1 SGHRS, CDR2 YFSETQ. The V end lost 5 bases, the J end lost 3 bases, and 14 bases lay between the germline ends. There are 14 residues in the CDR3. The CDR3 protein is CASRRRTNEETQYF. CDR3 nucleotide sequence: TGCGCCAGCAGGCGCCGGACTAACGAAGAGACCCAGTACTTC.

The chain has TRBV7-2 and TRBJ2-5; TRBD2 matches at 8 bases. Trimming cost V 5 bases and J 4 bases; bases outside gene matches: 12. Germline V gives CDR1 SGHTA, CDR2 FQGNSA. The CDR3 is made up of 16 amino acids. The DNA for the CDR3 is TGTGCCAGCAGCCGGGGGGGGGCCAGCTCAGGAGAGACCCAGTACTTC. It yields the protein CASSRGGASSGETQYF.

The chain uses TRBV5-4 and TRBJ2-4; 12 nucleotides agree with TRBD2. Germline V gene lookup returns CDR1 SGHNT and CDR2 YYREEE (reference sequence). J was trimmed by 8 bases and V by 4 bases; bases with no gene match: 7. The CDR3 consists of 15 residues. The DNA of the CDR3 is TGTGCCAGCAGCCTCTCTACTAGCGGGGGGCACATTCAGTACTTC. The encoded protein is CASSLSTSGGHIQYF. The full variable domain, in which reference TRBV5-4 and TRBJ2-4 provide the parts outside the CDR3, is ETGVTQSPTHLIKTRGQQVTLRCSSQSGHNTVSWYQQALGQGPQFIFQYYREEENGRGNFPPRFSGLQFPNYSSELNVNALELDDSALYLCASSLSTSGGHIQYFGAGTRLSVL.

The CDR3 DNA reads as TGTGCCAGCAGCGTAGACGCGACTTTGGCCTATGGCTACACCTTC. Its translation: CASSVDATLAYGYTF. The chain is built from TRBV9 and TRBJ1-2; unclear D gene. Trimming removed 0 bases from V and 4 bases from J, with 13 bases in between. The CDR3 covers 15 residues. From germline, CDR1 is SGDLS and CDR2 YYNGEE.

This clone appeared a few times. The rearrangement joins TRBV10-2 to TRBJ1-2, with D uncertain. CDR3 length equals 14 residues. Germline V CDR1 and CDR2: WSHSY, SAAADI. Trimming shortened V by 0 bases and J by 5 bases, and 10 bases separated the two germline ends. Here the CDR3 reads CASSESSPGYGYTF. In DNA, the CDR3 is TGCGCCAGCAGTGAGTCGTCCCCGGGTTATGGCTACACCTTC.

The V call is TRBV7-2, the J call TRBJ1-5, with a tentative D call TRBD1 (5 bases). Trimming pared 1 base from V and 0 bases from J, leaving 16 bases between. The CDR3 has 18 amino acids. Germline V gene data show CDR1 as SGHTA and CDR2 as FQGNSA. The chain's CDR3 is CASSLGATASYSNQPQHF. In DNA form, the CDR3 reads TGTGCCAGCAGCTTAGGGGCGACAGCTTCCTATAGCAATCAGCCCCAGCATTTT. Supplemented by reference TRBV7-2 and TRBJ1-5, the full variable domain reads GAGVSQSPSNKVTEKGKDVELRCDPISGHTALYWYRQSLGQGLEFLIYFQGNSAPDKSGLPSDRFSAERTGGSVSTLTIQRTQQEDSAVYLCASSLGATASYSNQPQHFGDGTRLSIL.

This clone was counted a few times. The chain's CDR3 is CAWSVQQGSETQYF. The CDR3 region has the DNA TGTGCCTGGAGTGTACAACAGGGGAGTGAGACCCAGTACTTC. The chain joins TRBV30 to TRBJ2-5, with TRBD1 matching over 7 bases. The germline V gene has CDR1 GTSNPN and CDR2 SVGIG (reference sequence). The V and J ends lost 0 bases and 5 bases, in that order; junction bases with no gene match: 6. The CDR3 runs to 14 residues.

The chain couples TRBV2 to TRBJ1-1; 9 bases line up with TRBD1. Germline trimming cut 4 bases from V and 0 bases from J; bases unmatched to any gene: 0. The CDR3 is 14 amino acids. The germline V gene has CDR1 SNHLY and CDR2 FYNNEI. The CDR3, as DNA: TGTGCCAGCAGTGGGACAGGGGTGAACACTGAAGCTTTCTTT. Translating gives CASSGTGVNTEAFF. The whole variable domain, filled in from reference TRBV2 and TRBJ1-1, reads EPEVTQTPSHQVTQMGQEVILRCVPISNHLYFYWYRQILGQKVEFLVSFYNNEISEKSEIFDDQFSVERPDGSNFTLKIRSTKLEDSAMYFCASSGTGVNTEAFFGQGTRLTVV.

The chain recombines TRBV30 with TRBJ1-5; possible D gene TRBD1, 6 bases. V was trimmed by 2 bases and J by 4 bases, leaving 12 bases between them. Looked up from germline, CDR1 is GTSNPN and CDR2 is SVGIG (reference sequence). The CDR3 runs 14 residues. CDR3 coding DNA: TGTGCCTGGAGTAAAGGGGGTAGGAATCAGCCCCAGCATTTT. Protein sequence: CAWSKGGRNQPQHF.

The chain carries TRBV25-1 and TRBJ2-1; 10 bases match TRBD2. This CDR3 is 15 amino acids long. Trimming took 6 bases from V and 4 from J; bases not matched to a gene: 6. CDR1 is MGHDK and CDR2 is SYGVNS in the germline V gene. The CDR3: CASSVAGGSYNEQFF. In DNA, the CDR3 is TGTGCCAGCAGCGTAGCGGGAGGTTCTTACAATGAGCAGTTCTTC.